The present T cell receptor (beta chain) was sequenced within a study of blood T cell repertoires in COVID-19 (dated by TCRdb to about 2020). Regarding the study in general: Samples from collaborators originated in the United States, Italy and Spain and spanned both the acute and convalescent phases of COVID-19. Nearly every sample came with metadata listing a de-identified subject ID, COVID-19 status, age in years and sex. Subjects who had been exposed to COVID-19, were actively infected with it, or had recovered from it provided the deeply sampled blood TCRbeta repertoires that made up the dataset. The prospective study material was composed of cDNA or gDNA derived from T cells, B-cell-depleted T cells, or PBMCs. Where HLA class I and class II types were available, the types were taken from metadata supplied by the sample provider, not from assay-based typing. The repertoires were made available in a free public database intended to serve as a resource for research on the immune response to SARS-CoV-2. The samples were drawn from two sources: the first 160 participants of the ongoing ImmuneRACE study, and 1,254 subjects contributed by 6 global collaborators. Overall study outcomes, separate from this receptor: The amount of clinical and demographic metadata varied by source and participant and was provided uncurated.

The immunoSEQ Assay, a bias-controlled multiplex PCR, was used to amplify TCRbeta CDR3 regions from genomic DNA. The authors processed their data as follows. The number of nucleated cells in each sample was estimated from the amplification of reference gene primers within the assay. To quantify the absolute abundance of each unique TCRbeta CDR3 rearrangement, sequence reads were collapsed and filtered. For each sample, productive Simpson clonality was calculated by taking the square root of Simpson's diversity index across productive rearrangements. Sourced from immuneACCESS, this table was stored by TCRdb with only in-frame sequences that have V and J called. A share of the clones is absent; for the studies checked, an unresolved V gene accounts for under half, and the remainder has no known explanation. That table supplies the V and J calls and clone size; D and trimming were determined from the DNA. Across this sample there are 200,000 or so clones, with roughly nine tenths seen only once. The ten largest clonotypes hold 10% to 13% of the sample.

Participants in the prospective study were aged roughly 18 to 95 years, lived in under 30 United States geographic areas, and enrolled through a virtual design. Cohort assignment in the prospective study relied on participant-reported clinical history from a screening survey and a study questionnaire. Recovered participants in ImmuneRACE Cohort 3 were defined by two consecutive negative NP/OP PCR tests, clearance by a healthcare professional, or resolution of symptoms. Each participant in the prospective study had whole blood, serum and a nasopharyngeal or oropharyngeal swab collected by mobile phlebotomists. Participants in the prospective study had the option to provide additional blood draws and questionnaires over a 2-month period. Prospective study blood samples were shipped either frozen or at room temperature before DNA extraction. CDR3 length: 15 amino acids, cysteine to phenylalanine. Only the CDR3 DNA is retained, 45 bases long and in frame from the first base. V is pruned by 5 bases and J by 3 bases, leaving 8 bases of the junction without a gene match. The CDR1 and CDR2 encoded by the germline V gene are KGHSH and LQKENI.

As to this clone: This clone's antigen is unknown. No qualities accompany the bases; no much larger clone lies one base away.

The source is a man aged 30 to 39 who had recovered from COVID-19. The sample taken for sequencing was PBMCs or T cells enriched from blood (not recorded which). The rearrangement joined TRBV18 to TRBJ1-1; 8 nucleotides in the junction match TRBD1. The DNA sequence follows: TGTGCCAGCTCAGTTTTACAGGGGGAGGACACTGAAGCTTTCTTT. This yields the protein CASSVLQGEDTEAFF.